This T cell receptor (beta chain) derives from a study of T cell changes during pregnancy in multiple sclerosis. The V gene lost 2 bases and the J gene lost 12 bases, with 15 bases spanning the gap. The germline V gene encodes CDR1 MNHNS and CDR2 SASEGT. The CDR3 extends over 13 amino acids. Profiling relied on immunoSEQ multiplex PCR, and the TCRdb table lists in-frame clones only, not all of them. Among 30,000 to 35,000 clones listed, nearly 90% were seen once. Sequences were derived from CD4+ T cells from peripheral blood mononuclear cells, sampled in the third trimester of pregnancy. The chain carries TRBV6-1 and TRBJ2-3, with D possibly matching TRBD1 (6 bases). This clonotype was obtained from a female donor in good health, enrolled as a control in a pregnancy study. In DNA, the CDR3 is TGTGCCAGCAGTGAAAGCTTGGACAGTAGACAGTATTTT. Its protein product is CASSESLDSRQYF.